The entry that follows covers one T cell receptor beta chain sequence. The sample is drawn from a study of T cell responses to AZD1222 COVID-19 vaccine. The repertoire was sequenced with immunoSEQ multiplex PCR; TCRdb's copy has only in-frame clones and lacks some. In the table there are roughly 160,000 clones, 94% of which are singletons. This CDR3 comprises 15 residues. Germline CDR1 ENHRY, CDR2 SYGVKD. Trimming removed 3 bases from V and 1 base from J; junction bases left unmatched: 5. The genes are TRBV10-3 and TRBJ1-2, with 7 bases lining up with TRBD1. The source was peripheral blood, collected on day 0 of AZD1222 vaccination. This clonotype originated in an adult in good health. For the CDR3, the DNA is TGTGCCATCAGTGACCCTGGGACAGTTAACTATGGCTACACCTTC. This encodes CAISDPGTVNYGYTF.